What follows is one TCR beta chain and its context. In the authors' workflow: Estimated nucleated cell counts came from reference gene primer amplification. Sequencing was performed with immunoSEQ multiplex PCR; in TCRdb, only in-frame clones are kept and a portion is missing. D and trimming were read from the DNA, whereas the V and J calls and clone size are those reported in that table. This table has fewer than 120,000 clones, 60% to 80% appearing once. The sample comes from a study of blood T cell repertoires in COVID-19. Germline loops: CDR1 LNHNV, CDR2 YYDKDF (reference sequence). With 5 bases clipped from V and 6 bases from J, the junction kept 7 bases outside the gene matches. The CDR3 runs to 15 residues.

Input material: peripheral blood. The chain couples TRBV15 to TRBJ2-1; 10 positions match TRBD2. The clonotype was recovered from a woman aged 80 or over with active or convalescent COVID-19. In DNA form, the CDR3 reads TGTGCCACCAGCTTGCTAGCGGGAGAGGGCAATGAGCAGTTCTTC. Protein sequence: CATSLLAGEGNEQFF.